The 23 T cell receptor beta chains below all came from one sample that was sequenced in a study of blood T cell repertoires in COVID-19. Method: immunoSEQ multiplex PCR; TCRdb's copy keeps in-frame clones and lacks some. Found here are 170,000 or so clones, approximately 83% of them singletons; the top ten hold roughly 1.4%. Sequenced material: peripheral blood. The receptor set was obtained from a human donor in a cohort sampled during active COVID-19.

V usage is TRBV6-5 and J usage is TRBJ2-3; TRBD2 agrees at 9 bases. The CDR3 extends over 15 amino acids. Germline CDR1 MNHEY, CDR2 SVGAGI. Germline trimming cut 5 bases from V and 2 bases from J; bases unmatched to any gene: 5. CDR3 region: CASSLSGGPTDTQYF. The CDR3 DNA follows: TGTGCCAGCAGTCTCAGCGGGGGGCCCACAGATACGCAGTATTTT.

The chain carries TRBV7-2 and TRBJ1-1; the D is unclear. Germline CDR1 reads SGHTA; CDR2 reads FQGNSA. Trimming removed 5 bases from V and 4 bases from J, with 14 bases in between. The CDR3 runs to 14 residues. Here the CDR3 reads CASSLNSFGTEAFF. The CDR3 region has the DNA TGTGCCAGCAGCCTAAACAGTTTTGGCACTGAAGCTTTCTTT.

This clone was counted once. The chain has TRBV6-6 and TRBJ2-7; the D gene is possibly TRBD2 (5 bases). Trimming took 6 bases from V and 6 from J, leaving 12 bases between them. The germline CDR1 and CDR2 sequences are MNHNY and SVGAGI (reference sequence). The length of the CDR3 is 12 residues. This CDR3 is CASSRDYGEQYF. In nucleotides, the CDR3 is TGTGCCAGCAGCCGAGACTACGGCGAGCAGTACTTC.

This clone occurred a few times. In this CDR3 the conserved last residue, phenylalanine or tryptophan, is missing, so a read error is likely. The DNA is left out, because the CDR3 cannot be placed on it with certainty; the CDR3 is given as TCRdb lists it. This CDR3 reads CASSLESPPAL. The chain is built from TRBV12-3 or TRBV12-4 and TRBJ2-3; the table's D gene call, TRBD2, was not cross checked with the DNA. The CDR3 totals 11 residues, both ends included.

The chain employs TRBV19 and TRBJ1-6; D unresolved. V shed 4 bases and J shed 9 bases, with 13 bases lying between them. The CDR3 contains 14 residues. CDR1 is LNHDA and CDR2 is SQIVND in the germline V gene (reference sequence). The CDR3 DNA follows: TGTGCCAGTAGTAGAGGGCAAACGGGTTCACCCCTCCACTTT. Translation gives CASSRGQTGSPLHF. Full variable domain (missing parts from reference TRBV19 and TRBJ1-6): DGGITQSPKYLFRKEGQNVTLSCEQNLNHDAMYWYRQDPGQGLRLIYYSQIVNDFQKGDIAEGYSVSREKKESFPLTVTSAQKNPTAFYLCASSRGQTGSPLHFGNGTRLTVT.

The chain couples TRBV19 to TRBJ1-2; 8 nucleotides match TRBD1. Looked up from germline, CDR1 is LNHDA and CDR2 is SQIVND (reference sequence). Trimming took 0 bases from V and 4 from J; bases not matched to a gene: 10. This CDR3 comprises 17 residues. CDR3 sequence: CASSIDLRTGRSYGYTF. The DNA of the CDR3 is TGTGCCAGTAGTATAGATCTTAGGACAGGGAGGTCCTATGGCTACACCTTC.

V and J are TRBV6-2 or TRBV6-3 and TRBJ2-7; D may correspond to TRBD1 or TRBD2 (6 bases each). Trimming stripped 6 bases from V and 7 bases from J, with 13 bases between. The germline gives CDR1 MNHEY, CDR2 SVGEGT. There are 12 residues in the CDR3. This CDR3 reads CASSGGSGEQYF. The CDR3 bases are TGTGCCAGCAGCGGGGGCTCGGGTGAGCAGTACTTC.

V is TRBV27 and J is TRBJ2-1; 7 positions match TRBD2. V lost 7 bases to trimming and J lost 2 bases; unmatched junction nucleotides: 8. The CDR3 consists of 15 residues. CDR1 is MNHEY, CDR2 SMNVEV, per germline (reference sequence). This CDR3 is CASTPRLAPYNEQFF. CDR3 bases: TGTGCCAGCACCCCCAGACTAGCCCCCTACAATGAGCAGTTCTTC.

This chain links TRBV19 with TRBJ2-1; 12 bases match TRBD2. Germline assignment: CDR1 LNHDA and CDR2 SQIVND (reference sequence). The J segment lost 5 bases and the V segment lost 10 bases, leaving 9 bases of the junction unmatched. The CDR3 is 15 amino acids. The CDR3 nucleotides read TGTGCCACCACAAGACTAGCGGGAGCCCACAATGAGCAGTTCTTC. Residues: CATTRLAGAHNEQFF. Looking up the rest from reference TRBV19 and TRBJ2-1 gives the full variable domain: DGGITQSPKYLFRKEGQNVTLSCEQNLNHDAMYWYRQDPGQGLRLIYYSQIVNDFQKGDIAEGYSVSREKKESFPLTVTSAQKNPTAFYLCATTRLAGAHNEQFFGPGTRLTVL.

In its sample, this clone was seen once. The chain recombines TRBV6-6 with TRBJ1-5; the match to TRBD1 covers 8 bases. Trimming at V came to 5 bases and at J to 1 base, leaving 10 bases not matched to a gene. CDR3 length: 17 residues. Per germline, CDR1 MNHNY and CDR2 SVGAGI (reference sequence). DNA for the CDR3: TGTGCCAGCAGTCCGCGACAGGGGCAAATGAGCAATCAGCCCCAGCATTTT. Translation: CASSPRQGQMSNQPQHF.

The chain recombines TRBV19 with TRBJ2-7; 7 nucleotides line up with TRBD1. The CDR3 spans 13 residues. The germline V gene has CDR1 LNHDA and CDR2 SQIVND (reference sequence). V gave up 3 bases and J gave up 2 bases; unmatched junction bases: 1. The CDR3 spells CASSITGAYEQYF. CDR3 DNA: TGTGCCAGTAGTATTACAGGGGCCTACGAGCAGTACTTC.

The V gene is TRBV7-9, the J gene TRBJ2-7; D is unresolved. CDR1 and CDR2 (germline): SEHNR, FQNEAQ (reference sequence). V lost 4 bases to trimming and J lost 4 bases, with 11 bases between them. This CDR3 is 13 amino acids long. In DNA, the CDR3 is TGTGCCAGCAGCTCAACCGTGACTTACGAGCAGTACTTC. Amino acids: CASSSTVTYEQYF. The full variable domain, its missing parts supplied by reference TRBV7-9 and TRBJ2-7, is DTGVSQNPRHKITKRGQNVTFRCDPISEHNRLYWYRQTLGQGPEFLTYFQNEAQLEKSRLLSDRFSAERPKGSFSTLEIQRTEQGDSAMYLCASSSTVTYEQYFGPGTRLTVT.

The genes are TRBV15 and TRBJ2-7; D is ambiguous. The CDR3 totals 12 residues. The V and J ends lost 3 bases and 4 bases respectively, with 7 bases between them. The germline V gene encodes CDR1 LNHNV and CDR2 YYDKDF (reference sequence). CDR3 region: CATSRRGYEQYF. As DNA, the CDR3 is TGTGCCACCAGCAGGCGTGGTTACGAGCAGTACTTC.

The chain carries TRBV7-9 and TRBJ2-1; the D gene is possibly TRBD2 (6 bases). This CDR3 contains 16 residues. With 5 bases removed from V and 0 bases from J, the gap between germline ends came to 14 bases. The V gene's germline CDR1 is SEHNR and CDR2 FQNEAQ (reference sequence). The CDR3 protein is CASSPRVGSSYNEQFF. CDR3 sequence (DNA): TGTGCCAGCAGCCCCCGGGTCGGGAGCTCCTACAATGAGCAGTTCTTC.

The chain joins TRBV3-1 (or the pseudogene TRBV3-2) to TRBJ2-7, with D possibly matching TRBD2 (6 bases). Trimming stripped 4 bases from V and 7 bases from J, with 20 bases between. The CDR3 length is 15 residues. Germline CDR1 LGHDT, CDR2 YNNKEL (reference sequence). The CDR3 is CASSPSEGRTLEQYF. CDR3 sequence (DNA): TGTGCCAGCAGCCCCTCCGAAGGGAGGACTCTAGAGCAGTACTTC.

In its sample, this clone was seen once. In DNA form, the CDR3 reads TGTGCCACCAGTGTAATCCAGGGAAGCTCCTACGAGCAGTACTTC. It encodes CATSVIQGSSYEQYF. The chain employs TRBV24-1 and TRBJ2-7; weak D call: TRBD1 (5 bases). The CDR3 is 15 amino acids. Deletions cut 5 bases from V and 0 bases from J, with 13 bases between. In germline, CDR1 is KGHDR, CDR2 SFDVKD.

The J gene is TRBJ2-1, the V gene TRBV7-2; tentative D call: TRBD2 (6 bases). V lost 4 bases and J lost 4, with 26 bases in between. Germline loops: CDR1 SGHTA, CDR2 FQGNSA. The CDR3 loop spans 19 amino acids. CDR3 bases: TGTGCCAGCAGCTCCAAACTCCTTTCAGCGGGCGCGGGGTACAATGAGCAGTTCTTC. This sequence encodes CASSSKLLSAGAGYNEQFF.

V and J are TRBV6-2 or TRBV6-3 and TRBJ2-7; 9 nucleotides match TRBD2. Trimming removed 2 bases from V and 0 bases from J; junction bases left unmatched: 5. This CDR3 contains 16 residues. CDR1 and CDR2 (germline): MNHEY, SVGEGT. This chain's CDR3 is CASSYGLAGISYEQYF. The CDR3 DNA sequence: TGTGCCAGCAGTTACGGGCTAGCGGGGATCTCCTACGAGCAGTACTTC.

The chain carries TRBV7-2 and TRBJ2-1; 10 positions match TRBD2. Germline CDR1 is SGHTA and CDR2 is FQGNSA. The CDR3 covers 15 residues. With V trimmed by 1 base and J by 9 bases, 6 bases remained unmatched. For the CDR3, the DNA is TGTGCCAGCAGCTTAGGAGCGGGGGGGCCTAGTGAGCAGTTCTTC. It translates to CASSLGAGGPSEQFF.

The V and J genes are TRBV5-1 and TRBJ1-2; 12 nucleotides match TRBD1. The germline CDR1 and CDR2 sequences are SGHRS and YFSETQ. This CDR3 region has 15 residues. After removal of 9 bases from V and 3 bases from J, the junction contained 9 bases not matched to a gene. DNA of the CDR3: TGCGCCACCCAAACCGGGACAGGGGGCGACTATGGCTACACCTTC. This sequence encodes CATQTGTGGDYGYTF.

The gene calls are TRBV6-2 or TRBV6-3 and TRBJ2-7, with D perhaps TRBD2 (5 bases). The CDR3 is 13 amino acids. Germline CDR1 reads MNHEY; CDR2 reads SVGEGT. Trimming left V 2 bases short and J 0 bases short, with 5 bases between. The CDR3 DNA follows: TGTGCCAGCAGTTACACTAGCTCCTACGAGCAGTACTTC. Its translation is CASSYTSSYEQYF.

This clone was counted once. The chain carries TRBV24-1 and TRBJ1-5, with TRBD1 identical over 8 bases. Germline trimming cut 4 bases from V and 7 bases from J; bases unmatched to any gene: 8. The CDR3 contains 15 residues. CDR1 and CDR2 (germline): KGHDR, SFDVKD. The CDR3 coding sequence is TGTGCCACCAGTGACGGGACAGGTGAAGGGCAGCCCCAGCATTTT. This translates into CATSDGTGEGQPQHF.

This chain links TRBV2 with TRBJ2-5; TRBD2 matches at 10 bases. V gave up 2 bases and J gave up 1 base; unmatched junction bases: 4. Germline CDR1 is SNHLY and CDR2 is FYNNEI. The length of the CDR3 is 16 residues. In DNA, the CDR3 is TGTGCCAGCAGTGAACAGCGGGGGGGCCTCCAAGAGACCCAGTACTTC. Residues: CASSEQRGGLQETQYF.